This T cell receptor (beta chain) was recovered during a study of neoadjuvant nivolumab and ipilimumab in lung cancer. The study's findings and limits: Resected-tumor TCR richness correlated positively with pretherapy blood richness. From pretherapy to surgery, tumor richness and clonality rose with dual therapy.

Data came from immunoSEQ multiplex PCR; TCRdb stores just in-frame clones and leaves some out. The sample shows some 9,700 clones, 70% to 80% of them seen only once. V lost 6 bases and J lost 6, with 14 bases in between. This CDR3 has 13 residues. The germline V gene encodes CDR1 KGHSH and CDR2 LQKENI. Comment on this clone: Its target is not known.

The sample in question was tumor tissue, obtained after neoadjuvant nivolumab, alone or with ipilimumab, at or shortly before surgery. The TCR sequence derives from an adult with non-small cell lung cancer. Some clones in this sample may be carry-over from other donors' samples. The chain recombines TRBV18 with TRBJ1-2; D perhaps matches TRBD1 (5 bases). The CDR3 DNA reads as TGTGCCAGCTCTCAGGACTTCAGGGATGGCTACACCTTC. Translation gives CASSQDFRDGYTF.